The 10 T cell receptor beta chains below come from one sample, sequenced in a study of control samples from healthy donors and cancer patients. Assay used: immunoSEQ multiplex PCR; TCRdb lists only in-frame clones, some missing. Among about 75,000 clones listed, 94% were seen once. Sample: blood. The receptors come from a woman aged 40 to 50 in good health.

The chain employs TRBV7-9 and TRBJ1-1; D uncertain. V was clipped by 4 bases and J by 4 bases, with 7 bases between them. Germline V gene lookup returns CDR1 SEHNR and CDR2 FQNEAQ (reference sequence). This CDR3 comprises 12 residues. The CDR3 DNA reads as TGTGCCAGCAGCTCCTCTCCCACTGAAGCTTTCTTT. Residues: CASSSSPTEAFF.

The chain is built from TRBV10-3 and TRBJ1-5; 7 positions agree with TRBD1. Germline CDR1 is ENHRY and CDR2 is SYGVKD. CDR3 length: 13 amino acids. Trimming removed 10 bases from V and 4 bases from J; junction bases left unmatched: 7. This CDR3 reads CATKGTVNQPQHF. CDR3 sequence (DNA): TGTGCCACAAAAGGGACAGTGAATCAGCCCCAGCATTTT.

This clone is a singleton in its sample. V is TRBV6-5 and J is TRBJ2-1; TRBD1 matches 7 bases. Trimming removed 2 bases from V and 8 bases from J; junction bases left unmatched: 9. Per germline, CDR1 MNHEY and CDR2 SVGAGI. This CDR3 comprises 15 residues. Here the CDR3 DNA reads TGTGCCAGCAGTTACAGGGGGCAGGATCCGGATGAGCAGTTCTTC. This gives the protein CASSYRGQDPDEQFF.

The V gene is TRBV19, the J gene TRBJ2-5; 8 bases line up with TRBD2. The CDR3 runs 16 residues. Germline CDR1 is LNHDA and CDR2 is SQIVND (reference sequence). Unmatched junction bases numbered 13, after V lost 5 bases and J lost 5 bases. CDR3 coding DNA: TGTGCCAGTAGTCCTCGCCCGGGGGGGGGCCAGGAGACCCAGTACTTC. This sequence encodes CASSPRPGGGQETQYF.

The chain is built from TRBV2 and TRBJ1-5; TRBD1 matches 9 bases. The CDR3 contains 15 residues. J gave up 4 bases and V 6 bases, and 7 bases lay outside the gene matches. Germline V gene lookup returns CDR1 SNHLY and CDR2 FYNNEI. CDR3 coding DNA: TGTGCCAGCAGCGGCACAGGGGGCCGGAATCAGCCCCAGCATTTT. It translates to CASSGTGGRNQPQHF. The full variable domain, rest sourced from reference TRBV2 and TRBJ1-5, is EPEVTQTPSHQVTQMGQEVILRCVPISNHLYFYWYRQILGQKVEFLVSFYNNEISEKSEIFDDQFSVERPDGSNFTLKIRSTKLEDSAMYFCASSGTGGRNQPQHFGDGTRLSIL.

The gene calls are TRBV10-3 and TRBJ2-7; 8 nucleotides align to TRBD1. Germline assignment: CDR1 ENHRY and CDR2 SYGVKD. Trimming at V came to 10 bases and at J to 3 bases, leaving 11 bases not matched to a gene. The CDR3 length is 14 residues. As DNA, the CDR3 is TGTGCCACCTCTACTTCGGGACAGGTCTACGAGCAGTACTTC. It encodes CATSTSGQVYEQYF.

This clone was observed a single time. The J gene is TRBJ2-3, the V gene TRBV28; no definite D call. Germline V CDR1 and CDR2: MDHEN, SYDVKM. Trimming shortened V by 10 bases and J by 3 bases, and 14 bases separated the two germline ends. The CDR3 is made up of 13 amino acids. The CDR3 reads CATNFFATDTQYF. The CDR3 DNA reads TGTGCCACCAATTTTTTCGCGACAGATACGCAGTATTTT.

The chain links TRBV7-2 to TRBJ2-5; D is unclear. V lost 3 bases and J lost 1, with 9 bases in between. The CDR3 has 14 amino acids. Per the germline V gene, CDR1 is SGHTA and CDR2 is FQGNSA. The CDR3 nucleotides are TGTGCCAGCAGCTTTGGGTGGACCCAAGAGACCCAGTACTTC. It encodes CASSFGWTQETQYF.

The chain combines TRBV5-4 with TRBJ2-2; the match to TRBD2 covers 9 bases. J lost 4 bases, V lost 4 bases, and 11 bases had no gene match. The CDR3 sequence is 17 residues long. Looked up from germline, CDR1 is SGHNT and CDR2 is YYREEE (reference sequence). DNA for the CDR3: TGTGCCAGCAGCGAGGTGTTAGCGGGAGTCGTCACCGGGGAGCTGTTTTTT. It translates to CASSEVLAGVVTGELFF.

This chain joins TRBV5-4 and TRBJ1-2; D uncertain. The CDR3 extends over 13 amino acids. Germline CDR1 is SGHNT and CDR2 is YYREEE (reference sequence). V lost 2 bases, J lost 8 bases, and 13 bases lay in between. CDR3 bases: TGTGCCAGCAGCTTTCCTCTGAGGGCCGGCTACACCTTC. Protein sequence: CASSFPLRAGYTF.